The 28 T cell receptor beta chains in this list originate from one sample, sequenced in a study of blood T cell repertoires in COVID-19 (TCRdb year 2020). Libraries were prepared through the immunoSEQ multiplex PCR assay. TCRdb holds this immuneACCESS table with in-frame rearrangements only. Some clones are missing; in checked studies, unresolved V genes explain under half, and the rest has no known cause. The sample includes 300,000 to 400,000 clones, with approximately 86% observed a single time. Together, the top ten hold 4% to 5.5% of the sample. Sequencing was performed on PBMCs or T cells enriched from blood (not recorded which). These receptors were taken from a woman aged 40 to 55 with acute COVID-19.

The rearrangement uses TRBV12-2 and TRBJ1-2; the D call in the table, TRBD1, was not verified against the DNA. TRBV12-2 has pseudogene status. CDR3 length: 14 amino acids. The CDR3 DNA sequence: TGTGCAAGTCGCTTACTCGGGACAGCCTATGGCTACACCTTC. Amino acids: CASRLLGTAYGYTF.

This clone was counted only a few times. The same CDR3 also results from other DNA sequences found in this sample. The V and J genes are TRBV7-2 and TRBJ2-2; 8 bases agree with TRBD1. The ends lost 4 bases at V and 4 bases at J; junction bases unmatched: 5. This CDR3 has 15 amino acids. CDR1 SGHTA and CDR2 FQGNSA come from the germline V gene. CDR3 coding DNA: TGTGCCAGCAGCTCTCAGGGGGCGGGCACCGGGGAGCTGTTTTTT. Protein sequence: CASSSQGAGTGELFF.

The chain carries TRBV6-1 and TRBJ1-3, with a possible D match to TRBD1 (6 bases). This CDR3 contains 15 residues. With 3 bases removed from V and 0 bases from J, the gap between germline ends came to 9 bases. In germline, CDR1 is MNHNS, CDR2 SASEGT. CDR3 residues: CASSDSRGSGNTIYF. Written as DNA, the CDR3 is TGTGCCAGCAGTGACAGCAGGGGCTCTGGAAACACCATATATTTT.

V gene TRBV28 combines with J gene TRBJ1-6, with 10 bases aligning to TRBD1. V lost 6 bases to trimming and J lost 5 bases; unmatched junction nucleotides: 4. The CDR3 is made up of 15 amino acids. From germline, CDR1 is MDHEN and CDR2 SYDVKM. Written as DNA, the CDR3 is TGTGCCAGCAGAGGACAGGGGGTAGATAATTCACCCCTCCACTTT. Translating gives CASRGQGVDNSPLHF.

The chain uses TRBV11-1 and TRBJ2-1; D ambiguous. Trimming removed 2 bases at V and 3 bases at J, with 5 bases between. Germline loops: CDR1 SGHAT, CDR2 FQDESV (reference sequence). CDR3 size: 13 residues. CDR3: CASSLNRYNEQFF. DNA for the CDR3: TGTGCCAGCAGCTTAAATCGCTACAATGAGCAGTTCTTC.

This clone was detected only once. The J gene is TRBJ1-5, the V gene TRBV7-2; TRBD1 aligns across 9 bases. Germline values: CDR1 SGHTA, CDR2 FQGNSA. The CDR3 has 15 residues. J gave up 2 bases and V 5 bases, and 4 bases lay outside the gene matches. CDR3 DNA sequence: TGTGCCAGCAGCAAACAGGGGGCTGGCAATCAGCCCCAGCATTTT. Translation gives CASSKQGAGNQPQHF.

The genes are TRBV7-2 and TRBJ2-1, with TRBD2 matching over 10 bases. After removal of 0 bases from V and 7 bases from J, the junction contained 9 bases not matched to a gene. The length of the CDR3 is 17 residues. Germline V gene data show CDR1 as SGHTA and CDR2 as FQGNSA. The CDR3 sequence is CASSLAASGGIKNEQFF. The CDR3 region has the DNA TGTGCCAGCAGCTTAGCGGCTAGCGGGGGAATAAAGAATGAGCAGTTCTTC.

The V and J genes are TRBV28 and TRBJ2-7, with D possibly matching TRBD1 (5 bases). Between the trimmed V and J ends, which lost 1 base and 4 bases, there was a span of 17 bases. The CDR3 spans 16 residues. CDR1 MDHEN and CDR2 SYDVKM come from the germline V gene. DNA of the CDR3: TGTGCCAGCAGTTTATTTAAGTCAGGGTTCGAATACGAGCAGTACTTC. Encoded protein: CASSLFKSGFEYEQYF.

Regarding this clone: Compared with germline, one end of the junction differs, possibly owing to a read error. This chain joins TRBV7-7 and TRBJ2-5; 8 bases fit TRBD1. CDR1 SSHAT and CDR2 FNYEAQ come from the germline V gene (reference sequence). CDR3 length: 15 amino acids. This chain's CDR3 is CASSLGGDRQETQYF. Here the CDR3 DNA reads TGTGCTAGCAGCTTAGGAGGGGACAGGCAAGAGACCCAGTACTTC.

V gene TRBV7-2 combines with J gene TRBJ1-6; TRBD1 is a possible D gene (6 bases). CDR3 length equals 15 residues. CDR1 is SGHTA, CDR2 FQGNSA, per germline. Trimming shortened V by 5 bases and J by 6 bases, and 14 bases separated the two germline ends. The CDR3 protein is CASSPQGPGNSPLHF. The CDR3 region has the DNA TGTGCCAGCAGCCCACAGGGTCCTGGTAATTCACCCCTCCACTTT.

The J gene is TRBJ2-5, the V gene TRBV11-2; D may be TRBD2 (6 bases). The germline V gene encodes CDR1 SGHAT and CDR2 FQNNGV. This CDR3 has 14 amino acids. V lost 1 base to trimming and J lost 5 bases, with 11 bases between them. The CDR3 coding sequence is TGTGCCAGCAGCTTAGGGACTACTTCGGAGACCCAGTACTTC. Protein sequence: CASSLGTTSETQYF.

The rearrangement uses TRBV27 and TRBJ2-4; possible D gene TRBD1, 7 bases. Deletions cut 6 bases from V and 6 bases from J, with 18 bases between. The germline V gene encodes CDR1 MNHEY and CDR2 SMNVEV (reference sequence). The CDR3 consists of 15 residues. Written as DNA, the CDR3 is TGTGCCAGCAGCCTCGGTTGGCAGGGGGGAAACATTCAGTACTTC. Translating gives CASSLGWQGGNIQYF.

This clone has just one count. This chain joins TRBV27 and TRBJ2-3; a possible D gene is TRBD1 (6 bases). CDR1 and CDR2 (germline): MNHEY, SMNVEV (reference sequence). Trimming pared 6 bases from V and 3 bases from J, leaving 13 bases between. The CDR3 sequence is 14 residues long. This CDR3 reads CASRRTASTDTQYF. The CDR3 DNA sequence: TGTGCCAGCAGGCGGACAGCGTCTACAGATACGCAGTATTTT.

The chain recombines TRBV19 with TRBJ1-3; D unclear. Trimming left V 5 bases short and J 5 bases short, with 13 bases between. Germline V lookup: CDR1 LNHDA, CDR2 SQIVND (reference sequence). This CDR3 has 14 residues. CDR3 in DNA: TGTGCCAGTAGTTATGGTAACTCCCGAAACACCATATATTTT. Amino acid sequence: CASSYGNSRNTIYF. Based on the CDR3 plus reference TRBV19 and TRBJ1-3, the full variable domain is DGGITQSPKYLFRKEGQNVTLSCEQNLNHDAMYWYRQDPGQGLRLIYYSQIVNDFQKGDIAEGYSVSREKKESFPLTVTSAQKNPTAFYLCASSYGNSRNTIYFGEGSWLTVV.

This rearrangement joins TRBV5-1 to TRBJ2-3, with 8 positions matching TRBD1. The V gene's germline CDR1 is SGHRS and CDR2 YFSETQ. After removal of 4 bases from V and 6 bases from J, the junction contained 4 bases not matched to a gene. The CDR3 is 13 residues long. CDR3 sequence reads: CASSPGGDDTQYF. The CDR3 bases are TGCGCCAGCAGCCCAGGGGGCGATGATACGCAGTATTTT.

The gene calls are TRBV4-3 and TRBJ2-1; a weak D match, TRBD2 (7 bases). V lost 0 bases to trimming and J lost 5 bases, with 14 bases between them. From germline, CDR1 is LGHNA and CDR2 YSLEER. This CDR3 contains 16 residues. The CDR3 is CASSQDLGGPDNEQFF. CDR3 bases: TGCGCCAGCAGCCAAGATCTGGGGGGGCCGGACAATGAGCAGTTCTTC.

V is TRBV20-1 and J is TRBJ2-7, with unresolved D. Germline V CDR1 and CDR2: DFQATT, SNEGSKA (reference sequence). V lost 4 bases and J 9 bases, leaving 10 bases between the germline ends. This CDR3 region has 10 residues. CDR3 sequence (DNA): TGCAGTGCTACGTCGTTTGTGCAGTACTTC. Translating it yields CSATSFVQYF.

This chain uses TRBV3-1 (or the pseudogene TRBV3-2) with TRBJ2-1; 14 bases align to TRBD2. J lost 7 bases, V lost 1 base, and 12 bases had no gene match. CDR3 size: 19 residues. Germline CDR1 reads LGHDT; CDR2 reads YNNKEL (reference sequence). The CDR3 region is CASSQAPRLAGGTRNEQFF. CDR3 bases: TGTGCCAGCAGCCAAGCGCCTAGACTAGCGGGGGGGACTCGGAATGAGCAGTTCTTC.

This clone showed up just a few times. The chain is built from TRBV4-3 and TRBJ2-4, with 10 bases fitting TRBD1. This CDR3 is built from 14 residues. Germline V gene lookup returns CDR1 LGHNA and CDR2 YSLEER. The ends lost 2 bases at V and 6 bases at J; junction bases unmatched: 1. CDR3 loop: CASSQRQGANIQYF. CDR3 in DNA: TGCGCCAGCAGCCAAAGACAGGGGGCAAACATTCAGTACTTC.

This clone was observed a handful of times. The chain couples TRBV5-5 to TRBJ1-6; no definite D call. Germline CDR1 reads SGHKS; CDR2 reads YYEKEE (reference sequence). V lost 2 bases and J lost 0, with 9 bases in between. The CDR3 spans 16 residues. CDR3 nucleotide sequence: TGTGCCAGCAGCTTACAGTTCCCCTCCTATAATTCACCCCTCCACTTT. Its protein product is CASSLQFPSYNSPLHF.

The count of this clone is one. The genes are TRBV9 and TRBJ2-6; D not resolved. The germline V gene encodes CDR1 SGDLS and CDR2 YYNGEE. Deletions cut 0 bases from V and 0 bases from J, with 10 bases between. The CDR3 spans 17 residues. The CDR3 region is CASSVGLYGSGANVLTF. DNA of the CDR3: TGTGCCAGCAGCGTAGGATTGTACGGCTCTGGGGCCAACGTCCTGACTTTC.

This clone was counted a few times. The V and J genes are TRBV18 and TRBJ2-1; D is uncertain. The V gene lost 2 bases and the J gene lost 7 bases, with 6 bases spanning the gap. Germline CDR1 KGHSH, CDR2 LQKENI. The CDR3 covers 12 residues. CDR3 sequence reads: CASSPFSNEQFF. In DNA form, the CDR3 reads TGTGCCAGCTCACCATTTTCGAATGAGCAGTTCTTC.

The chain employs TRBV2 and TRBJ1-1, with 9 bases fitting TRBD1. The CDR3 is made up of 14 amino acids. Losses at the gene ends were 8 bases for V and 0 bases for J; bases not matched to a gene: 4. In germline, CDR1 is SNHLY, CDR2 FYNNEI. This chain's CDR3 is CASGWTGVNTEAFF. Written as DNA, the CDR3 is TGTGCCAGCGGGTGGACAGGGGTGAACACTGAAGCTTTCTTT.

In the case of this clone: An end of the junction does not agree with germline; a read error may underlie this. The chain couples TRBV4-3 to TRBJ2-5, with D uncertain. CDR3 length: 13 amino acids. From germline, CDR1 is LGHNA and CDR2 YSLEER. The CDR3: CASSQDYPSTRHF. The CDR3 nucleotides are TGCGCCAGCAGCCAAGATTATCCCAGCACCAGGCACTTC.

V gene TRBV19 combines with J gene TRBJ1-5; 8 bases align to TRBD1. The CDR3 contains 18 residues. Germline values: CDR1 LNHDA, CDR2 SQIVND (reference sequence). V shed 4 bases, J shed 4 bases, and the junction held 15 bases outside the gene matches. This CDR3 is CASSNYASGTGTNQPQHF. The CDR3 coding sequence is TGTGCCAGTAGTAACTACGCGTCCGGGACAGGCACTAATCAGCCCCAGCATTTT.

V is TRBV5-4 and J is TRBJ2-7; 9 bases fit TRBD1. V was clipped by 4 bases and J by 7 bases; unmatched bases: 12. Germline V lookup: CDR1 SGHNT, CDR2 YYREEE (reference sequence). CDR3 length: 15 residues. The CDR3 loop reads CASSPDRGVPWEQYF. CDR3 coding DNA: TGTGCCAGCAGCCCGGACAGGGGTGTTCCGTGGGAGCAGTACTTC. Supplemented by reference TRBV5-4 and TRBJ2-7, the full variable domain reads ETGVTQSPTHLIKTRGQQVTLRCSSQSGHNTVSWYQQALGQGPQFIFQYYREEENGRGNFPPRFSGLQFPNYSSELNVNALELDDSALYLCASSPDRGVPWEQYFGPGTRLTVT.

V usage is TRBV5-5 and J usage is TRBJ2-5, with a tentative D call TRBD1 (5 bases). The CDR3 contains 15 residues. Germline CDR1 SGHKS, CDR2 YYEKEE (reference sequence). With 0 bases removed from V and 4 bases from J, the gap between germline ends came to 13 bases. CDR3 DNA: TGTGCCAGCAGCTTGGGGGCAGGGCAGGGAGAGACCCAGTACTTC. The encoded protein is CASSLGAGQGETQYF. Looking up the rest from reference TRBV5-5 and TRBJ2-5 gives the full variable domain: DAGVTQSPTHLIKTRGQQVTLRCSPISGHKSVSWYQQVLGQGPQFIFQYYEKEERGRGNFPDRFSARQFPNYSSELNVNALLLGDSALYLCASSLGAGQGETQYFGPGTRLLVL.

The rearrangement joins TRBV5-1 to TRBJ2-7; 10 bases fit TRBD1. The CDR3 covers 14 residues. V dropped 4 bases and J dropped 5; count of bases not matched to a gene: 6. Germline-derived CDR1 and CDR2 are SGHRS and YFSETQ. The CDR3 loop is CASSAEDRGDEQYF. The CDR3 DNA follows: TGCGCCAGCAGCGCCGAGGACAGGGGGGACGAGCAGTACTTC.